The rows below give T cell receptor beta chains drawn from one sample of a study of CXCR3-negative and CXCR3-positive naive CD8 T cells. TCRdb re-called the 5' RACE reads and shows each CDR3 protein once, DNA omitted. The listing records about 85,000 distinct CDR3 sequences. Material for sequencing was naive CXCR3+ CD8+ T cells from blood. These receptors all come from a human donor in good health. Some clones in this sample may be carry-over from other donors' samples. The CDR3 runs from the conserved cysteine through the conserved F or W.

v_call: TRBV12-3/TRBV12-4
j_call: TRBJ2-2
cdr3_aa: CASSTGTVAGTGELFF

v_call: TRBV28
j_call: TRBJ2-7
cdr3_aa: CASSSIPGWGAGVYYEQYF

v_call: TRBV7-7
j_call: TRBJ2-2
cdr3_aa: CASSSGLAGGNTGELFF

v_call: TRBV15
j_call: TRBJ2-5
cdr3_aa: CATSRASGTQETQYF

v_call: TRBV29-1
j_call: TRBJ2-2
cdr3_aa: CSVEGVDYTGELFF

v_call: TRBV7-2
j_call: TRBJ2-1
cdr3_aa: CASPGRGEQFF

v_call: TRBV12-3/TRBV12-4
j_call: TRBJ2-7
cdr3_aa: CASTDPGYEQYF

v_call: TRBV30
j_call: TRBJ2-1
cdr3_aa: CAGPFGNEQFF

v_call: TRBV7-9
j_call: TRBJ1-1
cdr3_aa: CASSPRVAYTEAFF

v_call: TRBV27
j_call: TRBJ1-1
cdr3_aa: CASSLRGAPQGTEAFF

v_call: TRBV6-2/TRBV6-3
j_call: TRBJ2-7
cdr3_aa: CASSSGLAVSLEQYF

v_call: TRBV28
j_call: TRBJ1-1
cdr3_aa: CASSLFTLEGTEAFF

v_call: TRBV29-1
j_call: TRBJ1-2
cdr3_aa: CSVEKQGIATF

v_call: TRBV28
j_call: TRBJ2-5
cdr3_aa: CASSAGLGAKTQYF

v_call: TRBV15
j_call: TRBJ2-1
cdr3_aa: CATSTRTSGGGKFF

v_call: TRBV6-1
j_call: TRBJ1-1
cdr3_aa: CASNNGRTNTEAFF

v_call: TRBV12-3/TRBV12-4
j_call: TRBJ2-1
cdr3_aa: CASSLPGLAGEQFF

v_call: TRBV23-1
j_call: TRBJ2-1
cdr3_aa: CASSQRAGGPLSYNEQFF

v_call: TRBV15
j_call: TRBJ2-3
cdr3_aa: CATGGLPKADTQYF

v_call: TRBV10-3
j_call: TRBJ2-3
cdr3_aa: CAISESRLGHPVTDTQYF

v_call: TRBV7-6
j_call: TRBJ2-7
cdr3_aa: CASSLGQDSYEQYF

v_call: TRBV19
j_call: TRBJ1-2
cdr3_aa: CASSNLQFTDGYTF

v_call: TRBV12-3/TRBV12-4
j_call: TRBJ2-1
cdr3_aa: CASSPGHIPHEQFF

v_call: TRBV13
j_call: TRBJ2-5
cdr3_aa: CASSAWGGDGLADQETQYF

v_call: TRBV5-1
j_call: TRBJ1-1
cdr3_aa: CASSLAGLGRNTEAFF

v_call: TRBV2
j_call: TRBJ2-7
cdr3_aa: CASRPQGVPYEQYF

v_call: TRBV12-3/TRBV12-4
j_call: TRBJ2-1
cdr3_aa: CASSLGGEGEQFF

v_call: TRBV7-2
j_call: TRBJ2-7
cdr3_aa: CASSFRQAYEQYF

v_call: TRBV4-3
j_call: TRBJ2-7
cdr3_aa: CASSQVWTSSSYEQYF

v_call: TRBV27
j_call: TRBJ2-3
cdr3_aa: CASSLPHPLPRDTQYF

v_call: TRBV11-2
j_call: TRBJ2-1
cdr3_aa: CASSLVAGGDNEQFF

v_call: TRBV9
j_call: TRBJ2-6
cdr3_aa: CASSVARGSGANVLTF

v_call: TRBV7-9
j_call: TRBJ1-1
cdr3_aa: CASSLAFPGENTEAFF

v_call: TRBV10-3
j_call: TRBJ2-3
cdr3_aa: CAISEIWGKDTQYF

v_call: TRBV4-1
j_call: TRBJ1-2
cdr3_aa: CASSQGEADIYGYTF

v_call: TRBV7-2
j_call: TRBJ2-1
cdr3_aa: CASSSNVGKEQFF

v_call: TRBV15
j_call: TRBJ2-5
cdr3_aa: CATSREEETQYF

v_call: TRBV10-1
j_call: TRBJ1-1
cdr3_aa: CASSYSENTEAFF

v_call: TRBV29-1
j_call: TRBJ2-7
cdr3_aa: CSARQGVSYEQYF

v_call: TRBV5-1
j_call: TRBJ2-5
cdr3_aa: CASSSPVGAGLGETQYF

v_call: TRBV7-6
j_call: TRBJ1-1
cdr3_aa: CASSFSIRVNTEAFF

v_call: TRBV12-3/TRBV12-4
j_call: TRBJ2-4
cdr3_aa: CASTWAPNIQYF

v_call: TRBV29-1
j_call: TRBJ2-2
cdr3_aa: CSVPLGNTGELFF

v_call: TRBV7-9
j_call: TRBJ1-2
cdr3_aa: CASSTGTDPYGYTF

v_call: TRBV28
j_call: TRBJ2-1
cdr3_aa: CASSLQGYNEQFF

v_call: TRBV12-3/TRBV12-4
j_call: TRBJ2-7
cdr3_aa: CASSSGEMSYF

v_call: TRBV7-8
j_call: TRBJ2-2
cdr3_aa: CASSLIEYNTGELFF

v_call: TRBV7-3
j_call: TRBJ2-7
cdr3_aa: CASSLLAGPYEQYF

v_call: TRBV10-3
j_call: TRBJ1-1
cdr3_aa: CAISESVAANHVNTEAFF

v_call: TRBV28
j_call: TRBJ2-7
cdr3_aa: CASSLGRGAYEQYF